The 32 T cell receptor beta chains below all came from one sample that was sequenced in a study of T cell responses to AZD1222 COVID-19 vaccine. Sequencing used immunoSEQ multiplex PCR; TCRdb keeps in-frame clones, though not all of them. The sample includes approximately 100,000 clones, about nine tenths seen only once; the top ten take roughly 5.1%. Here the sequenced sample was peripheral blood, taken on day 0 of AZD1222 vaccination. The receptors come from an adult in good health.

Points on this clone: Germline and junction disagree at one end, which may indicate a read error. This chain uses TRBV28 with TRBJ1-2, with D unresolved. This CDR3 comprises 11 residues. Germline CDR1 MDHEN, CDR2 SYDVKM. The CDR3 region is CASSLARRRAF. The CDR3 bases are TGTGCCAGCAGTTTAGCACGCCGCCGAGCCTTC.

Written as DNA, the CDR3 is TGTGCCAGCAGCGTAGGAATAGCCCTAGCTAACTATGGCTACACCTTC. Translated, it gives CASSVGIALANYGYTF. The chain has TRBV9 and TRBJ1-2; D is unclear. CDR3 length: 16 amino acids. V was cut by 0 bases and J by 0 bases, with 12 bases left in between. Per the germline V gene, CDR1 is SGDLS and CDR2 is YYNGEE.

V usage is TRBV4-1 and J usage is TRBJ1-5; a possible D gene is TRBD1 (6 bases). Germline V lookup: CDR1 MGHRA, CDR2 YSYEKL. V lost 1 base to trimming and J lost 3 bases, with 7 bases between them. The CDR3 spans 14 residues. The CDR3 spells CASSQAGANQPQHF. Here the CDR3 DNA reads TGCGCCAGCAGCCAAGCGGGGGCCAATCAGCCCCAGCATTTT.

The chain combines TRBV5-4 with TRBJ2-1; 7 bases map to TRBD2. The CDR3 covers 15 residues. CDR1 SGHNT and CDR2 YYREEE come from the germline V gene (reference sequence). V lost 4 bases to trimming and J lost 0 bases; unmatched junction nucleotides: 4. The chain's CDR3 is CASSPGGSSYNEQFF. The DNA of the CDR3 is TGTGCCAGCAGCCCCGGGGGGAGCTCCTACAATGAGCAGTTCTTC.

CDR3: CASSLQDRSAGGYTF. Written as DNA, the CDR3 is TGTGCCAGCAGCTTGCAGGACAGGTCGGCGGGGGGCTACACCTTC. The rearrangement joins TRBV7-2 to TRBJ1-2; 7 positions match TRBD1. The length of the CDR3 is 15 residues. CDR1 SGHTA and CDR2 FQGNSA come from the germline V gene. The trim removed 3 bases at V and 8 bases at J, leaving 12 bases unmatched.

CDR3 sequence (DNA): TGTGCCAGCAGCTTATCTGGAAACACCATATATTTT. Residues: CASSLSGNTIYF. The gene calls are TRBV13 and TRBJ1-3; D is unclear. This CDR3 region has 12 residues. The V gene lost 2 bases and the J gene lost 1 base, with 0 bases spanning the gap. Germline V CDR1 and CDR2: PRHDT, FYEKMQ (reference sequence).

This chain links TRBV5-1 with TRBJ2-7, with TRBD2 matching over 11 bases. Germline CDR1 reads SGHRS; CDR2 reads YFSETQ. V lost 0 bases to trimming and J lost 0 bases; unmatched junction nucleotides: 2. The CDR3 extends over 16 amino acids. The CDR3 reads CASSLGGTSGSYEQYF. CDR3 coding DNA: TGCGCCAGCAGCTTGGGGGGGACTAGCGGCTCCTACGAGCAGTACTTC.

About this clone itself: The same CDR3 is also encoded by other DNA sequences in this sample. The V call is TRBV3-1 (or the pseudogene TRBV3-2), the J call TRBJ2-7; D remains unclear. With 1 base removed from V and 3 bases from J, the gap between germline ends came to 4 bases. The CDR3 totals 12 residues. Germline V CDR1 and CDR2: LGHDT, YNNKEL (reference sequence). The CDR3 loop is CASSQVVYEQYF. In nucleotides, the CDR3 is TGTGCCAGCAGCCAAGTCGTCTACGAGCAGTACTTC.

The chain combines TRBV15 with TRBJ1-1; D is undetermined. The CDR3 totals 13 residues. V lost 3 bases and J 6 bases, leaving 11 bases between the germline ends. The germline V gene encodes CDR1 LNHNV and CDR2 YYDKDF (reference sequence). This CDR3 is CATSSLYFAEAFF. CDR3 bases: TGTGCCACCAGCAGCCTTTACTTTGCTGAAGCTTTCTTT.

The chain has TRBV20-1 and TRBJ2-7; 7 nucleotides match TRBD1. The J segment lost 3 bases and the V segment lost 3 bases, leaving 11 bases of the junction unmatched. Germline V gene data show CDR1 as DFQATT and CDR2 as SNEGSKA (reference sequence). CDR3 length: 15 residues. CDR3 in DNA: TGCAGTGCTAGTAATCTGGACAGGATTGACTACGAGCAGTACTTC. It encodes CSASNLDRIDYEQYF.

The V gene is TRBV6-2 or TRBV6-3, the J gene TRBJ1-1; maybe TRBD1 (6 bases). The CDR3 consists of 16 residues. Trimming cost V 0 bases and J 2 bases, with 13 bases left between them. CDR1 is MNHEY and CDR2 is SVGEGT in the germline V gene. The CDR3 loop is CASSYSTGSTNTEAFF. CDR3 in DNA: TGTGCCAGCAGTTACTCTACAGGGTCGACTAACACTGAAGCTTTCTTT.

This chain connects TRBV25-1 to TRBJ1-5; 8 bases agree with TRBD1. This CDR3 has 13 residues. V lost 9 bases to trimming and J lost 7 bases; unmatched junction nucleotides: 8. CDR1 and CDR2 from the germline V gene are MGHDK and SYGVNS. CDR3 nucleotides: TGTGCCAGTTCCGACAGGGGCCGGCAGCCCCAGCATTTT. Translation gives CASSDRGRQPQHF.

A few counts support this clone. The DNA of the CDR3 is TGTGCCAGCAGCTGGGGGGACAGGGGCAACAATCAGCCCCAGCATTTT. It yields the protein CASSWGDRGNNQPQHF. The chain carries TRBV11-3 and TRBJ1-5; 10 nucleotides match TRBD1. Germline V gene lookup returns CDR1 SGHNT and CDR2 YENEEA. CDR3 length: 16 residues. V shed 4 bases and J 3 bases; nucleotides not matched to a gene: 6.

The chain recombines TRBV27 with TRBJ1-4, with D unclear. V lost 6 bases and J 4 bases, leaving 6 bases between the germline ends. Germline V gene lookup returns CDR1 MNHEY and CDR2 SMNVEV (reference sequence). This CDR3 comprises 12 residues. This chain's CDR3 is CASSRYNEKLFF. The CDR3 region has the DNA TGTGCCAGCAGCCGGTATAATGAAAAACTGTTTTTT.

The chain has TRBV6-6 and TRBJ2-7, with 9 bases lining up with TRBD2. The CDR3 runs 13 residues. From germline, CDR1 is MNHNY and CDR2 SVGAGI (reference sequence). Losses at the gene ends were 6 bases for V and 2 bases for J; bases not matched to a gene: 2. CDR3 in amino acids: CASRGLATYEQYF. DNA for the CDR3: TGTGCCAGCAGAGGACTAGCGACCTACGAGCAGTACTTC.

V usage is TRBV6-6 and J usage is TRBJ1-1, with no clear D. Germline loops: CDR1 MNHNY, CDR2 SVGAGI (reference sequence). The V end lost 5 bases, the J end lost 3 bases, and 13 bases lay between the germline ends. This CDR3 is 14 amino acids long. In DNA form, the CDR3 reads TGTGCCAGCAGTAACTGGGGAAGGGACACTGAAGCTTTCTTT. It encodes CASSNWGRDTEAFF.

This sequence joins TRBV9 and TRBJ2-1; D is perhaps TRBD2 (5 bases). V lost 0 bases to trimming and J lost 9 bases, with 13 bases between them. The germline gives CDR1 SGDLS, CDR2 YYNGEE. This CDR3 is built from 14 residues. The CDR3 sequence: CASSVAGAVAEQFF. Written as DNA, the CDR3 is TGTGCCAGCAGCGTAGCAGGAGCGGTGGCTGAGCAGTTCTTC.

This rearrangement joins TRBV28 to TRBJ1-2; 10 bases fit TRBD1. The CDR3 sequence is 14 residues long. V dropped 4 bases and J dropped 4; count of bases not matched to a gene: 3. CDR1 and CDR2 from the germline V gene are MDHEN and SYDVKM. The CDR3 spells CASSSGQGIYGYTF. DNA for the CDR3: TGTGCCAGCAGTTCGGGACAGGGGATCTATGGCTACACCTTC.

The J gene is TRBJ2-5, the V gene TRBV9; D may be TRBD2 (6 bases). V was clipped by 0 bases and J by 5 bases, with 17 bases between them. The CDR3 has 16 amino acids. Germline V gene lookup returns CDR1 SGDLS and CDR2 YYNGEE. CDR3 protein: CASSVVGSGTGETQYF. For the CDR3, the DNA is TGTGCCAGCAGCGTAGTGGGTAGCGGAACGGGGGAGACCCAGTACTTC.

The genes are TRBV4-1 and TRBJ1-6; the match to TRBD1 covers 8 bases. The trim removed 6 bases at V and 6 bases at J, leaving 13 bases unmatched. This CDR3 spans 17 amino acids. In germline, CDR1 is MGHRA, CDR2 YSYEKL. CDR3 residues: CASSHGTGGKVNSPLHF. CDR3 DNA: TGCGCCAGCAGTCACGGGACAGGCGGGAAGGTTAATTCACCCCTCCACTTT.

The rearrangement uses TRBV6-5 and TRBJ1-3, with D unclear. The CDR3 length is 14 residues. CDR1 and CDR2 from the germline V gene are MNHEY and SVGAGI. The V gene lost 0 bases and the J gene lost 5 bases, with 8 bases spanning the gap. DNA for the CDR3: TGTGCCAGCAGTTACTCCGACCGAAGAAACACCATATATTTT. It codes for CASSYSDRRNTIYF.

CDR3 in DNA: TGTGCCAGCAGCCTCCAGGGGTTGGGCACCGGGGAGCTGTTTTTT. It codes for CASSLQGLGTGELFF. This chain connects TRBV9 to TRBJ2-2, with D possibly matching TRBD1 (6 bases). Germline V gives CDR1 SGDLS, CDR2 YYNGEE. The CDR3 covers 15 residues. Between the trimmed V and J ends, which lost 4 bases and 4 bases, there was a span of 14 bases.

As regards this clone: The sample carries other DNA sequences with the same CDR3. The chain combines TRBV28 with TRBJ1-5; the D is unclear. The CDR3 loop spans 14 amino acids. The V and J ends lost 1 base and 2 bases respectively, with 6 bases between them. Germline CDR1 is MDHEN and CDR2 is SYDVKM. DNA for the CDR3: TGTGCCAGCAGTTTATTAAGGGGCAATCAGCCCCAGCATTTT. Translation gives CASSLLRGNQPQHF.

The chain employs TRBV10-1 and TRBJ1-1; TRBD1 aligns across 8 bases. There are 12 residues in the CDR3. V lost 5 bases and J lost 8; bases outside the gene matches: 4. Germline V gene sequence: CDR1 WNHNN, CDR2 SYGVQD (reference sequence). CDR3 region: CASSPGQGEAFF. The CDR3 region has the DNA TGCGCCAGCAGTCCAGGACAGGGCGAAGCTTTCTTT.

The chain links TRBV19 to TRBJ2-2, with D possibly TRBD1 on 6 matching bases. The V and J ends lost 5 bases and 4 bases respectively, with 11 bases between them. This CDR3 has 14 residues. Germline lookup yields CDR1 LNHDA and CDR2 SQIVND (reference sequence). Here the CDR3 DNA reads TGTGCCAGTAGTCTTTGGACAGCCACCGGGGAGCTGTTTTTT. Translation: CASSLWTATGELFF.

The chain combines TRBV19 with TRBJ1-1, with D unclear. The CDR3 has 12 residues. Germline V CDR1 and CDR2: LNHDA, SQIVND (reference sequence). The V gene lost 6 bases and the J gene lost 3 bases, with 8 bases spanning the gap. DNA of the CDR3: TGTGCCAGTAGGTTTAGGGACACTGAAGCTTTCTTT. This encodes CASRFRDTEAFF. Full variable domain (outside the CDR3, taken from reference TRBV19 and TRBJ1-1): DGGITQSPKYLFRKEGQNVTLSCEQNLNHDAMYWYRQDPGQGLRLIYYSQIVNDFQKGDIAEGYSVSREKKESFPLTVTSAQKNPTAFYLCASRFRDTEAFFGQGTRLTVV.

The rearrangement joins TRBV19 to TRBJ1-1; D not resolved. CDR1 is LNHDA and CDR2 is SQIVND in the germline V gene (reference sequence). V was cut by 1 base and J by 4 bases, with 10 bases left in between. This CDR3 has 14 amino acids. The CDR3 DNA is TGTGCCAGTAGTATAGGAATAAGCGGCACTGAAGCTTTCTTT. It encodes CASSIGISGTEAFF.

The CDR3 region has the DNA TGTGCCAGCAGTGTAGCTAGCGGTCAAGGGGGCAATGAGCAGTTCTTC. The encoded protein is CASSVASGQGGNEQFF. The V gene is TRBV2, the J gene TRBJ2-1; weak D call: TRBD2 (7 bases). The CDR3 has 16 residues. The V end was cut by 4 bases, the J end by 6 bases, with 19 bases between. Germline V lookup: CDR1 SNHLY, CDR2 FYNNEI.

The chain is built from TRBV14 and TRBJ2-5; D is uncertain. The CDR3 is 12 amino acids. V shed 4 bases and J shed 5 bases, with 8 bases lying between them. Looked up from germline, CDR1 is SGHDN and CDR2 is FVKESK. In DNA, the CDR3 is TGTGCCAGCAGCCCCGTGGGGGAGACCCAGTACTTC. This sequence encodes CASSPVGETQYF.

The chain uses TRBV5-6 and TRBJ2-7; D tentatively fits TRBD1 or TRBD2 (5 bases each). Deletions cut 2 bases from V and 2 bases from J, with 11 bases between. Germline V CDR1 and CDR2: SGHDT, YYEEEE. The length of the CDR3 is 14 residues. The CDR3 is CASSFEGRAYEQYF. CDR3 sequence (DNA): TGTGCCAGCAGCTTTGAGGGCAGGGCCTACGAGCAGTACTTC.

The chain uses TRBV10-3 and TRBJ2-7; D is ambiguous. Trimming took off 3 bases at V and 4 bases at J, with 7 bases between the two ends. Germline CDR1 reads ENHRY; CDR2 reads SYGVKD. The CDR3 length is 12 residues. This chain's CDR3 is CAISDLGYEQYF. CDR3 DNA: TGTGCCATCAGTGATTTGGGATACGAGCAGTACTTC.

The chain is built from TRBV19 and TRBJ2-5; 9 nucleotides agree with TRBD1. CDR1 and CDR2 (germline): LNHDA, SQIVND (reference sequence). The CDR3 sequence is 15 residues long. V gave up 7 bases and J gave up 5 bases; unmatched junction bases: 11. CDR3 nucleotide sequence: TGTGCCAGTAAGGAAAGACAGGGGGTGGGCGAGACCCAGTACTTC. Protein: CASKERQGVGETQYF.